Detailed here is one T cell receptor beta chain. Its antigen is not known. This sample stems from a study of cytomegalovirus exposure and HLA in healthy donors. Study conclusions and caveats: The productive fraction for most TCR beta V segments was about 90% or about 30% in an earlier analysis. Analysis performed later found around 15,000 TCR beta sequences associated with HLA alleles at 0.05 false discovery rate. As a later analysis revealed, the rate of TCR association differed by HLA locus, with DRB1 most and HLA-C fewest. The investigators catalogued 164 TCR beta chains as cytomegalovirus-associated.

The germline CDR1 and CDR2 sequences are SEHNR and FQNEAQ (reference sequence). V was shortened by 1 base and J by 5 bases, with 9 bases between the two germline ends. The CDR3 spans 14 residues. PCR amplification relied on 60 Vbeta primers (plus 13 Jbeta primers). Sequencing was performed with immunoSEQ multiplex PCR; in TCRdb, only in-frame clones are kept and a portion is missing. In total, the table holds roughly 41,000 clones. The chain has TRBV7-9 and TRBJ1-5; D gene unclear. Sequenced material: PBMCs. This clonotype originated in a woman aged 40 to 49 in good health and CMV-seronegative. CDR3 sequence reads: CASSLGEGYQPQHF. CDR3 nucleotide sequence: TGTGCCAGCAGCTTAGGGGAGGGTTATCAGCCCCAGCATTTT.